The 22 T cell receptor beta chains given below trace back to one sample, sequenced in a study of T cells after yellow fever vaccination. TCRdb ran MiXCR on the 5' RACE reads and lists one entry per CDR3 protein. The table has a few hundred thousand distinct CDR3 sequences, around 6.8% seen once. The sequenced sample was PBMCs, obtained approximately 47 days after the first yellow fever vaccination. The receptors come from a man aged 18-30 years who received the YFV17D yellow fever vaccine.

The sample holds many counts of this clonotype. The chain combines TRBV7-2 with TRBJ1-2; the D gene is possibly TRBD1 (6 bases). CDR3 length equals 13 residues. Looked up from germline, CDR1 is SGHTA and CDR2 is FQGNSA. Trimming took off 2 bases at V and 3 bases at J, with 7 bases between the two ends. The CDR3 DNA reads TGTGCCAGCAGCTTACACAGGGACTATGGCTACACCTTC. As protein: CASSLHRDYGYTF. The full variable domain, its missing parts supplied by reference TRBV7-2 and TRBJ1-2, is GAGVSQSPSNKVTEKGKDVELRCDPISGHTALYWYRQSLGQGLEFLIYFQGNSAPDKSGLPSDRFSAERTGGSVSTLTIQRTQQEDSAVYLCASSLHRDYGYTFGSGTRLTVV.

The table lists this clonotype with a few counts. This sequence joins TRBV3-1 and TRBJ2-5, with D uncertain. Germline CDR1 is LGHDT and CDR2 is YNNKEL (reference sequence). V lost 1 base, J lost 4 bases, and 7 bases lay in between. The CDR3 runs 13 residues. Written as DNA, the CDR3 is TGTGCCAGCAGCCAAGGTCGCCTAGAGACCCAGTACTTC. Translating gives CASSQGRLETQYF.

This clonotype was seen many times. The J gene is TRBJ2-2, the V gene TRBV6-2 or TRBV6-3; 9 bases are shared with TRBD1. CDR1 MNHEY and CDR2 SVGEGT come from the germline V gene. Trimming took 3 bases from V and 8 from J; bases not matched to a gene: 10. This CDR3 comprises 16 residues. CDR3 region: CASSYGTGRATGELFF. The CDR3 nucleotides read TGTGCCAGCAGTTATGGGACAGGGCGAGCGACAGGGGAGCTGTTTTTT.

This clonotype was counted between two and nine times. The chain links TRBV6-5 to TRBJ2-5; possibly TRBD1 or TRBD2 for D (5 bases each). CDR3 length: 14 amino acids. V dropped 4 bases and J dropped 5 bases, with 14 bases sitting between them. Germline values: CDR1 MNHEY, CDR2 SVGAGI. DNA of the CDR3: TGTGCCAGCAGTTCCCTAGCAGGGCGGGAGACCCAGTACTTC. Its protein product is CASSSLAGRETQYF.

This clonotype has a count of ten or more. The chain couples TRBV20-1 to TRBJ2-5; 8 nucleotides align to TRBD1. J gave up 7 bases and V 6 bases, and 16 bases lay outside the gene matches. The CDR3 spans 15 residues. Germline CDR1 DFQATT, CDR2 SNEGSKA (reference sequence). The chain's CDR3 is CSANSRDRPFRTQYF. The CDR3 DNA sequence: TGCAGTGCAAATTCCCGGGACAGGCCCTTCAGGACCCAGTACTTC.

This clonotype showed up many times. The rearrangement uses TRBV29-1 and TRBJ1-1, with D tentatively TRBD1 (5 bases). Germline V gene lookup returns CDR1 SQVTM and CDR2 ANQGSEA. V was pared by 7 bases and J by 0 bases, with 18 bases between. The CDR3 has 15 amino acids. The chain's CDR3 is CSGSQGWGMNTEAFF. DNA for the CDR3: TGCAGCGGGTCCCAGGGCTGGGGTATGAACACTGAAGCTTTCTTT.

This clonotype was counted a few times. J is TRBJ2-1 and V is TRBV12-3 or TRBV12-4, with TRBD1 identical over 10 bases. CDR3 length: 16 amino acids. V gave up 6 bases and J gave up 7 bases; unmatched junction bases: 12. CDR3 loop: CASSPTPGTGENEQFF. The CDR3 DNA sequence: TGTGCCAGCAGCCCAACCCCCGGGACAGGGGAAAATGAGCAGTTCTTC.

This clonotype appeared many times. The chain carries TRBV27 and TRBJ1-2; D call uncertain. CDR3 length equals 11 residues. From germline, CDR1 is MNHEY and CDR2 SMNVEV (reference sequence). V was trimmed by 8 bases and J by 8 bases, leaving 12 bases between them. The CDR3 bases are TGTGCCAGCCCTGTAAGGGTAGGCTACACCTTC. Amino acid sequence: CASPVRVGYTF.

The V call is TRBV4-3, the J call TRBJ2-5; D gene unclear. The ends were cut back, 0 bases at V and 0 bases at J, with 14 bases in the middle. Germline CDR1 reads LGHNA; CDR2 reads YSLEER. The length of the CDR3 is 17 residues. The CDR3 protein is CASSQEAFHADQETQYF. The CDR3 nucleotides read TGCGCCAGCAGCCAAGAAGCCTTTCACGCGGACCAAGAGACCCAGTACTTC.

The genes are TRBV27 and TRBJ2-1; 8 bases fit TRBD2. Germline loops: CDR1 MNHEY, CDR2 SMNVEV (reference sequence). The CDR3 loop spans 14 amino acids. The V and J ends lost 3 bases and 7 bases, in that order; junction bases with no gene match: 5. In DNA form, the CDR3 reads TGTGCCAGCAGTTTCTCGGGGGGGGGAAATGAGCAGTTCTTC. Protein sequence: CASSFSGGGNEQFF.

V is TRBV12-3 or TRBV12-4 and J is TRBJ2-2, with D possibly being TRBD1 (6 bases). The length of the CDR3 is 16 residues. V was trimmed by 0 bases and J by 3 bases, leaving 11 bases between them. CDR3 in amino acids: CASSLAQGSYTGELFF. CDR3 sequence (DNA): TGTGCCAGCAGTTTAGCCCAGGGGTCGTACACCGGGGAGCTGTTTTTT.

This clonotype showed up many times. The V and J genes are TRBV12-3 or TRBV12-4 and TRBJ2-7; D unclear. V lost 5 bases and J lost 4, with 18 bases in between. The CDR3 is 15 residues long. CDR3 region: CASSPIHRTAYEQYF. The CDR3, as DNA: TGTGCCAGCAGTCCCATCCATAGGACCGCTTACGAGCAGTACTTC.

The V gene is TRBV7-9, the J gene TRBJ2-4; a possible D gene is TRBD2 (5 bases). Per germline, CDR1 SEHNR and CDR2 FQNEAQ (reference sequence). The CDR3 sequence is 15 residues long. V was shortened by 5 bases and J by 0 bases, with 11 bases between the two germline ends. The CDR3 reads CASSPRGVAKNIQYF. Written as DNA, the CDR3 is TGTGCCAGCAGCCCACGGGGAGTAGCCAAAAACATTCAGTACTTC. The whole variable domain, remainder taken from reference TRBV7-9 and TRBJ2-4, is DTGVSQNPRHKITKRGQNVTFRCDPISEHNRLYWYRQTLGQGPEFLTYFQNEAQLEKSRLLSDRFSAERPKGSFSTLEIQRTEQGDSAMYLCASSPRGVAKNIQYFGAGTRLSVL.

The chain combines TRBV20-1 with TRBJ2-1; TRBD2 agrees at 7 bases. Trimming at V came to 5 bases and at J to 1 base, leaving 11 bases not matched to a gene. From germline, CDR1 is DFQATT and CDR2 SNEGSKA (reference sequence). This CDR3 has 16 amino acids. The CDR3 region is CSAGPRSGESYNEQFF. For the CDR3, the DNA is TGCAGTGCTGGTCCCCGAAGCGGGGAGTCCTACAATGAGCAGTTCTTC.

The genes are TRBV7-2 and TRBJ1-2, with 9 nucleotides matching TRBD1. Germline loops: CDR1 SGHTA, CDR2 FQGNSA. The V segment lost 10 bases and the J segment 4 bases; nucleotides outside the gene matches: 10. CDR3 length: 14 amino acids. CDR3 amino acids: CATHTGGSGYGYTF. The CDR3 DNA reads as TGTGCCACACACACAGGGGGCTCGGGCTATGGCTACACCTTC.

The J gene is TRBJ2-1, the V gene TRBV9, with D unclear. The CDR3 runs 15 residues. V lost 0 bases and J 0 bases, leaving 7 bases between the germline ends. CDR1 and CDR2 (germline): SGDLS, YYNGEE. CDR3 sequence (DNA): TGTGCCAGCAGCGTAGACCCTAGCTCCTACAATGAGCAGTTCTTC. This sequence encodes CASSVDPSSYNEQFF.

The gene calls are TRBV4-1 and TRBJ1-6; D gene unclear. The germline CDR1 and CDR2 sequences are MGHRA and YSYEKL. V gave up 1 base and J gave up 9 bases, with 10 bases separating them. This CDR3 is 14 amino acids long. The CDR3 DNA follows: TGCGCCAGCAGCCAAGGTAACGCGGGTTCACCCCTCCACTTT. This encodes CASSQGNAGSPLHF.

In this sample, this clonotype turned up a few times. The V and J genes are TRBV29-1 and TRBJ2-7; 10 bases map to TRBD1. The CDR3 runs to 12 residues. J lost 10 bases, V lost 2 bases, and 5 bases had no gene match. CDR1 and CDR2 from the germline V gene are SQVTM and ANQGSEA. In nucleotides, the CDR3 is TGCAGCGTTGAAAAAGGGGACAGGGGTCAGTACTTC. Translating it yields CSVEKGDRGQYF.

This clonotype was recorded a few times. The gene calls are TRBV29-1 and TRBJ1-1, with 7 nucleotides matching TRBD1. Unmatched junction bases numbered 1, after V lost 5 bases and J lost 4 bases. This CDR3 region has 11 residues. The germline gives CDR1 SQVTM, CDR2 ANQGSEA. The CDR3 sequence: CSVNRGTEAFF. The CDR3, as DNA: TGCAGCGTTAACAGGGGCACTGAAGCTTTCTTT.

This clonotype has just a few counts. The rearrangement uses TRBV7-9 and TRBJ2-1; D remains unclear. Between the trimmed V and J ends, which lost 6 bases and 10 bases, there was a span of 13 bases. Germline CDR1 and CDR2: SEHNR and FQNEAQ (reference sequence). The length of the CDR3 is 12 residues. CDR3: CASSHGPQEQFF. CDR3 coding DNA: TGTGCCAGCAGTCACGGCCCTCAAGAGCAGTTCTTC.

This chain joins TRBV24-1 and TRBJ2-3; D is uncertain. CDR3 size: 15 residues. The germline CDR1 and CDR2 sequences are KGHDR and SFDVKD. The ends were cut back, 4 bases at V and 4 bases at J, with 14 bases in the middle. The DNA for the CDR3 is TGTGCCACCAGTGAGGCCCCACCGGGCCCAGATACGCAGTATTTT. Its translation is CATSEAPPGPDTQYF.

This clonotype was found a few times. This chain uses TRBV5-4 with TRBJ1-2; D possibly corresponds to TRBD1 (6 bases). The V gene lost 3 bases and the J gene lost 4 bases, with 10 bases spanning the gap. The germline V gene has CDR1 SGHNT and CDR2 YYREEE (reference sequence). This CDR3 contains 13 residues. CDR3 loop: CASSSGGVYGYTF. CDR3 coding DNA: TGTGCCAGCAGCTCCGGGGGCGTCTATGGCTACACCTTC. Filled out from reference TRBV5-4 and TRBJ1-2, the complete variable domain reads ETGVTQSPTHLIKTRGQQVTLRCSSQSGHNTVSWYQQALGQGPQFIFQYYREEENGRGNFPPRFSGLQFPNYSSELNVNALELDDSALYLCASSSGGVYGYTFGSGTRLTVV.